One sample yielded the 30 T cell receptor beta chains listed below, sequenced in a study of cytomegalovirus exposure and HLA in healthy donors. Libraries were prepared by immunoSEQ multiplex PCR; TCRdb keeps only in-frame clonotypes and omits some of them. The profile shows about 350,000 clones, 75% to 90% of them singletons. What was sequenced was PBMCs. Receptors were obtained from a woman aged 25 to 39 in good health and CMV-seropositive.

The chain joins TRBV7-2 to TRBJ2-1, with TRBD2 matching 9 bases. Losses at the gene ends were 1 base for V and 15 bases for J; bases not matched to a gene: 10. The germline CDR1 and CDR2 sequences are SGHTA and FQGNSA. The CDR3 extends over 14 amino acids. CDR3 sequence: CASSLEGTSYSRFF. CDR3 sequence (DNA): TGTGCCAGCAGCTTAGAGGGGACTAGCTATTCAAGGTTCTTC. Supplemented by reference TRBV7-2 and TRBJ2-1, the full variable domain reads GAGVSQSPSNKVTEKGKDVELRCDPISGHTALYWYRQSLGQGLEFLIYFQGNSAPDKSGLPSDRFSAERTGGSVSTLTIQRTQQEDSAVYLCASSLEGTSYSRFFGPGTRLTVL.

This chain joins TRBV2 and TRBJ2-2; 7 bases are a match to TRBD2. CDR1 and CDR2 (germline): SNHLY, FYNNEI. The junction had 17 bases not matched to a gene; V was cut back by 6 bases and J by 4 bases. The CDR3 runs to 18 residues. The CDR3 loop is CASRPGLSRDRSTGELFF. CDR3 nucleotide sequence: TGTGCCAGCAGACCGGGACTAAGTCGGGACCGGAGCACCGGGGAGCTGTTTTTT.

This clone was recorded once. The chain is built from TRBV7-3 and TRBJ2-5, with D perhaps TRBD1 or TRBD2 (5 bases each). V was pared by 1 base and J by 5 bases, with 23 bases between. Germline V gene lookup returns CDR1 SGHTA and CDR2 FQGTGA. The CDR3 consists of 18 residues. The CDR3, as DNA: TGTGCCAGCAGCTTAAGTGGTCTCGGTGGGACGGACGGGGAGACCCAGTACTTC. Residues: CASSLSGLGGTDGETQYF.

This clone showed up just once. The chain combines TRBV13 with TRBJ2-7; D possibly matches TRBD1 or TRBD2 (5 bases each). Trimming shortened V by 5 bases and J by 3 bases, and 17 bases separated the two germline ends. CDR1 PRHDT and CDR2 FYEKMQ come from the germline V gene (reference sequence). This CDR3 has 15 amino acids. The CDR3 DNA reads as TGTGCCAGCAGCCAATACGGGACCGACAACTACGAGCAGTACTTC. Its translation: CASSQYGTDNYEQYF.

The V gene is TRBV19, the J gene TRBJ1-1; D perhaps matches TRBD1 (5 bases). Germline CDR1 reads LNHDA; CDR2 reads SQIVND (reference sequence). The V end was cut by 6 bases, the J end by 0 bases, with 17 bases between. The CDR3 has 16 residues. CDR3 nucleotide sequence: TGTGCCAGTAGCAGAAAGGGGCAGCCTCTGAACACTGAAGCTTTCTTT. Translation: CASSRKGQPLNTEAFF.

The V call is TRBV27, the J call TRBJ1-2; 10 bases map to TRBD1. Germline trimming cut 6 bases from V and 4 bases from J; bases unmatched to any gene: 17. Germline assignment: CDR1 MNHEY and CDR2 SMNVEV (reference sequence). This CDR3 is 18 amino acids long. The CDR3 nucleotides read TGTGCCAGCAGCGCCTTGCTTGGTTGGGGGACAGGGGCCTATGGCTACACCTTC. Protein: CASSALLGWGTGAYGYTF.

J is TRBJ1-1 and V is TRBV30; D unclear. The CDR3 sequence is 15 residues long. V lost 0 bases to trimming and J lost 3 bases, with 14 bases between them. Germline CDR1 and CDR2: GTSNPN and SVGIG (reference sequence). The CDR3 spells CAWSVRHGGYTEAFF. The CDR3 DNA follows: TGTGCCTGGAGTGTACGTCACGGAGGGTACACTGAAGCTTTCTTT.

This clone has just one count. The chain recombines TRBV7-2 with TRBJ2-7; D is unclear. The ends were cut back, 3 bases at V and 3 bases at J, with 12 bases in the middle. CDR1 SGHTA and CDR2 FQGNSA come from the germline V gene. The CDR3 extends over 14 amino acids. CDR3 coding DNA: TGTGCCAGCAGCTTGTCCCTAACAGACTACGAGCAGTACTTC. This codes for CASSLSLTDYEQYF.

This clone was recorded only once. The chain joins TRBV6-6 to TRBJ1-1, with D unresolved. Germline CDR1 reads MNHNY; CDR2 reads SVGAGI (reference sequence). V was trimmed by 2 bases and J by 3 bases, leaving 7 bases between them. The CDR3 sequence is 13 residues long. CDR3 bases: TGTGCCAGCAGTTACATGGATTACACTGAAGCTTTCTTT. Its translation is CASSYMDYTEAFF.

CDR3: CASSLAVNTGEETQYF. CDR3 nucleotide sequence: TGCGCCAGCAGCTTGGCCGTAAATACAGGGGAAGAGACCCAGTACTTC. V and J are TRBV5-1 and TRBJ2-5, with 7 bases lining up with TRBD1. Trimming at V came to 0 bases and at J to 3 bases, leaving 8 bases not matched to a gene. CDR1 and CDR2 from the germline V gene are SGHRS and YFSETQ. This CDR3 contains 16 residues.

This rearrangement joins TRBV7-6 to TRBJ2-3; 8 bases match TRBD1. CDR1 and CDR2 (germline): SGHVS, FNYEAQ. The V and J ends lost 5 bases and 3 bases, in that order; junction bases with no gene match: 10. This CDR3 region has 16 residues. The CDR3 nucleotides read TGTGCCAGCAGCCTCCACAGGGGGGTGGGTACAGATACGCAGTATTTT. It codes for CASSLHRGVGTDTQYF. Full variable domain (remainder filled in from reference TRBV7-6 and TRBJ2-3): GAGVSQSPRYKVTKRGQDVALRCDPISGHVSLYWYRQALGQGPEFLTYFNYEAQQDKSGLPNDRFSAERPEGSISTLTIQRTEQRDSAMYRCASSLHRGVGTDTQYFGPGTRLTVL.

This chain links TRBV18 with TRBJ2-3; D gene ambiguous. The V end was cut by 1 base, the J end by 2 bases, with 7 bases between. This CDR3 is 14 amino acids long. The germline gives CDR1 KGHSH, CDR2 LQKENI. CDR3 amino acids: CASSPQGPTDTQYF. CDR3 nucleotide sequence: TGTGCCAGCTCACCACAGGGCCCCACAGATACGCAGTATTTT.

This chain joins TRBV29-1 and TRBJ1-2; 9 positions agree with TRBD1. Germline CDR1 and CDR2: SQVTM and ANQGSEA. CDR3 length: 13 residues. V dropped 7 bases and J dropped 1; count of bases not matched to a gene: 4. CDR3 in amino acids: CSARTGVNYGYTF. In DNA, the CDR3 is TGCAGCGCCCGGACAGGGGTTAACTATGGCTACACCTTC.

The CDR3 loop is CAWSVGTSQFF. CDR3 bases: TGTGCCTGGAGTGTAGGAACTTCGCAGTTCTTC. V gene TRBV30 combines with J gene TRBJ2-1; D not resolved. The V and J ends lost 0 bases and 12 bases respectively, with 9 bases between them. Germline V lookup: CDR1 GTSNPN, CDR2 SVGIG (reference sequence). The CDR3 has 11 residues.

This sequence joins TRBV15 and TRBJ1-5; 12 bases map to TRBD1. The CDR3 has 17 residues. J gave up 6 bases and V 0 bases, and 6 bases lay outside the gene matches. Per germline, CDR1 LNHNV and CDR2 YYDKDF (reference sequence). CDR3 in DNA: TGTGCCACCAGCAGAGATAGGGGACAGGGGGCACGTCAGCCCCAGCATTTT. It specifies CATSRDRGQGARQPQHF.

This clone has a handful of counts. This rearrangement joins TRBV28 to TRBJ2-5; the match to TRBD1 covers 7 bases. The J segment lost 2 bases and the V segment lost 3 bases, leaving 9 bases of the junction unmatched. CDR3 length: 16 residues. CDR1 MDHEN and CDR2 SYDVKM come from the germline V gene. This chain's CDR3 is CASSLGTGVRQETQYF. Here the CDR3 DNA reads TGTGCCAGCAGTTTGGGAACAGGGGTTCGACAAGAGACCCAGTACTTC.

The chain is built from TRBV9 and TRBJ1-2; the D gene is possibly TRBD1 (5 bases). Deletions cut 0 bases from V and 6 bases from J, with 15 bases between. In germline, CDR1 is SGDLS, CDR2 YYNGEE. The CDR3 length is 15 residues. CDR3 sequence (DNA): TGTGCCAGCAGCGTAGCTGAGGCCAGGGCTCATGGCTACACCTTC. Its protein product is CASSVAEARAHGYTF.

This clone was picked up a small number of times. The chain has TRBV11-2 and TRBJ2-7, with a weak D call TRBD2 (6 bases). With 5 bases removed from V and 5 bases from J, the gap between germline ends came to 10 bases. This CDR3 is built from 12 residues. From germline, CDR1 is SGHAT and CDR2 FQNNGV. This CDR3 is CASSQSGDEQYF. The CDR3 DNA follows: TGTGCCAGCAGCCAGTCGGGGGACGAGCAGTACTTC.

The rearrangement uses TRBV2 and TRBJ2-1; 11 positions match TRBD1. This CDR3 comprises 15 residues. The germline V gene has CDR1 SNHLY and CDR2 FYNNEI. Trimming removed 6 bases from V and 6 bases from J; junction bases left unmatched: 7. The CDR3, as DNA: TGTGCCAGCAGGGCATCAGGGACAGGGGGCAATGAGCAGTTCTTC. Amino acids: CASRASGTGGNEQFF.

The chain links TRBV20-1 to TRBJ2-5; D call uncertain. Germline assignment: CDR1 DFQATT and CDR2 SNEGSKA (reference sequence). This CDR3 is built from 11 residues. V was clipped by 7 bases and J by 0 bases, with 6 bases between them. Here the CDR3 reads CSGSHQETQYF. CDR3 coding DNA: TGCAGTGGTTCGCACCAAGAGACCCAGTACTTC.

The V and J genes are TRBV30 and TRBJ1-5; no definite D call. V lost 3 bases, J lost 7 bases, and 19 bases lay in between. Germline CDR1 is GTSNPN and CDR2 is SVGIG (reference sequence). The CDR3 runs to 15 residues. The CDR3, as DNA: TGTGCCTGGAGCACCGCGGGAGTTATAGGGCAGCCCCAGCATTTT. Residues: CAWSTAGVIGQPQHF.

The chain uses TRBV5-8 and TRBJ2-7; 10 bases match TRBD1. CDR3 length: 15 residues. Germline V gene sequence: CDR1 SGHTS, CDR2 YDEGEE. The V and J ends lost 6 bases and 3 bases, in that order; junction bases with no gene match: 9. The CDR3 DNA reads TGTGCCAGCAATCTGGGGACAGGGGACCTCTACGAGCAGTACTTC. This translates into CASNLGTGDLYEQYF. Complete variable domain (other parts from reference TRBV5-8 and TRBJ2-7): EAGVTQSPTHLIKTRGQQATLRCSPISGHTSVYWYQQALGLGLQFLLWYDEGEERNRGNFPPRFSGRQFPNYSSELNVNALELEDSALYLCASNLGTGDLYEQYFGPGTRLTVT.

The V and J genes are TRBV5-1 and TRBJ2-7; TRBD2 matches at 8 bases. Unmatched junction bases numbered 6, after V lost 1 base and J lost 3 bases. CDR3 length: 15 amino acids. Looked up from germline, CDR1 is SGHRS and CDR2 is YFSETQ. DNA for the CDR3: TGCGCCAGCAGCTTGCCCAGCGGGAGTCACTACGAGCAGTACTTC. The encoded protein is CASSLPSGSHYEQYF. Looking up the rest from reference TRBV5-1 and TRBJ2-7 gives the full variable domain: KAGVTQTPRYLIKTRGQQVTLSCSPISGHRSVSWYQQTPGQGLQFLFEYFSETQRNKGNFPGRFSGRQFSNSRSEMNVSTLELGDSALYLCASSLPSGSHYEQYFGPGTRLTVT.

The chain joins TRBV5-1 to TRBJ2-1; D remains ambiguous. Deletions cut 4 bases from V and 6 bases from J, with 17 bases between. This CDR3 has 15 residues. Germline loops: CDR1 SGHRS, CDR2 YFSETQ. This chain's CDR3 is CASSGSPSYSNEQFF. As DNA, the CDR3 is TGCGCCAGCAGCGGTAGTCCCAGCTACTCCAATGAGCAGTTCTTC.

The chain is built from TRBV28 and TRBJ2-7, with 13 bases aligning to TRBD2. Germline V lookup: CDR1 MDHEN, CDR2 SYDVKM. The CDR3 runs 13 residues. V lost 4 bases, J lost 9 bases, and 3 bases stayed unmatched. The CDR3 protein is CASSWTSGRVQYF. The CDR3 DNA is TGTGCCAGCAGTTGGACTAGCGGGAGAGTGCAGTACTTC.

Here the CDR3 reads CASALGGQGGNEQYF. The DNA of the CDR3 is TGTGCCAGCGCCCTAGGGGGGCAGGGGGGGAACGAGCAGTACTTC. The chain couples TRBV13 to TRBJ2-7; D might be TRBD1 or TRBD2, each matching 7 bases. Germline CDR1 PRHDT, CDR2 FYEKMQ (reference sequence). There are 15 residues in the CDR3. V shed 8 bases and J shed 5 bases, with 22 bases lying between them.

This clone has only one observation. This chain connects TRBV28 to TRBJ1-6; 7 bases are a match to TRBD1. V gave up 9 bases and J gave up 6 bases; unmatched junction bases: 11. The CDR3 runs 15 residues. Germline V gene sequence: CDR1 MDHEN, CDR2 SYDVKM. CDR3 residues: CASSGGTAANSPLHF. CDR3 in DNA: TGTGCCAGTTCGGGAGGGACAGCTGCTAATTCACCCCTCCACTTT.

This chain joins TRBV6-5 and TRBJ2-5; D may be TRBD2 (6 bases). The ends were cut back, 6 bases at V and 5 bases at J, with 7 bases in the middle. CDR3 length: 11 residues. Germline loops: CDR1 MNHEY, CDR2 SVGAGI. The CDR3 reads CASSRGETQYF. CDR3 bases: TGTGCCAGCAGCCGGGGGGAGACCCAGTACTTC.

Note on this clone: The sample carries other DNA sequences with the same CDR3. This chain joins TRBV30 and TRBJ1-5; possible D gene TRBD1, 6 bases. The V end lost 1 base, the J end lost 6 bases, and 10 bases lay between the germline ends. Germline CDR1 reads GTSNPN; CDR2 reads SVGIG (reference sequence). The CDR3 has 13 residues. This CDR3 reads CAWSGGGGQPQHF. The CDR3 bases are TGTGCCTGGAGTGGGGGGGGCGGTCAGCCCCAGCATTTT.

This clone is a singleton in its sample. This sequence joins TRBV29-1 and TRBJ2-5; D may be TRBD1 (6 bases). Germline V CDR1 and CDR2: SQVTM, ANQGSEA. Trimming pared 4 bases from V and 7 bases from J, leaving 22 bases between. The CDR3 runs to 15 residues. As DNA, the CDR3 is TGCAGCGTTGGGGCTGAGGGCAGGCCCAGGGGGACCCAGTACTTC. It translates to CSVGAEGRPRGTQYF.